The following is a T cell receptor (beta chain) sequence with its context. Its binding antigen is unknown. Per-base quality was not reported, and no clone a single base away is much larger than it. The record originates from a study of blood T cells in healthy people across ages (dated by TCRdb to between 2014 and 2016). Background for the entire study: Template switching captured roughly one uniquely barcoded TCR beta cDNA molecule per two T cells in model experiments. Four age groups were formed from the donors: young (average about 15 years), middle-aged (approximately 41), aged (about 62) and long-lived (around 82). The study analyzed two additional independent replicas of 1 million unique cDNA reads from the same blood draw for two donors, one aged 18 to 30 and one aged 80 or older. To avoid experimental bias, donors of different ages were distributed randomly across sequencing lanes. To track age-related changes in TCR beta repertoire diversity, the study relied on deep sequencing normalized with unique cDNA molecular identifiers.

The library was produced with 5' RACE. Reads for this sample came from an Illumina HiSeq 2500. A second PCR of roughly 7 to 11 cycles was performed with a sample-barcoded 5' primer and a J-beta primer mix. A template-switch 5' adaptor carrying 12 random nucleotides introduced a unique molecular identifier onto each TCR beta cDNA molecule. At least 2.5 million CDR3-containing paired-end reads were obtained from each sample. All of the RNA was converted into first-strand cDNA using the Mint cDNA synthesis kit, with a TRBC-specific oligonucleotide serving as the primer. After uracil-DNA glycosylase treatment, a first 18-cycle PCR used universal primers M1SS and BC2_uni_R on all cDNA. For the original study's pipeline: For normalization, 1 million high-quality reads, each with a distinct molecular identifier, were randomly selected from each sample. Reads with shared molecular identifiers were discarded instead of being binned into consensus sequences. MiTCR, with a Q25 quality threshold and the strictest error-elimination algorithm, was used for CDR3 identification, clonotype clustering and error correction. Lower-bound total TCR beta diversity was estimated with a nonparametric unseen species model using Euler transformation. Clones were called with MiXCR by TCRdb after fastp trimmed the public reads at Q25, and only in-frame beta chains were retained. Identical CDR3 protein sequences are pooled into one entry, listed with their most common genes and DNA. The V and J calls were determined by TCRdb, not by the authors. This sample holds about 640,000 distinct CDR3 sequences; 45% to 65% were observed only once. The ten largest clones represent roughly 34% of the sample.

The roughly 39 donors, aged about 6 to 95 years, were systemically healthy Caucasian individuals from Russia. Each donor gave about 10 milliliters of peripheral blood, drawn into EDTA-treated Vacutainer tubes. Ficoll-Paque density-gradient centrifugation was used to isolate PBMCs, with at least 6 million obtained per sample. Total RNA was extracted from PBMCs with Trizol reagent, with at least 6 micrograms obtained per sample. For every donor, flow cytometry on a PBMC aliquot measured the percentage of naive CD45RAhigh/CD27high T cells. Study-wide conclusions, independent of this receptor: A strong correlation was found between observed TCR beta diversity and the percentage of naive T cells measured by flow cytometry. Compared with the aged group, more naive CD4+ T cells, fewer expanded clones and increased TCR diversity were shown by the long-lived group, suggesting age selection. The CMV infection status of donors was not known, potentially confounding age-related changes in expanded clonotypes. Estimates of total diversity from one million sequenced T cells were regarded as lower bounds and underestimates. Observed TCR beta diversity per million T cells fell roughly linearly with age, and a significant reduction was already apparent by age about 36. Because profiling used bulk unsorted PBMCs, naive and antigen-experienced compartments could not be compared conclusively.

Sequenced input: blood. This clonotype was sampled from a man in his sixties in good health.

DNA sequence: TGTGCCAGCAGTGAACGGCAGGGGACAGATACGCAGTATTTT. This is translated as CASSERQGTDTQYF. The chain uses TRBV6-1 and TRBJ2-3, with a tentative D gene TRBD1 over 6 matching bases. CDR1 MNHNS and CDR2 SASEGT are derived from the germline V gene. V lost 2 bases and J lost 3 bases; the stretch between them is 9 bases long. The CDR3 covers 14 residues, taking in both the cysteine and the phenylalanine. The sequence is cut down to CDR3 DNA, 42 bases in frame from base 1.